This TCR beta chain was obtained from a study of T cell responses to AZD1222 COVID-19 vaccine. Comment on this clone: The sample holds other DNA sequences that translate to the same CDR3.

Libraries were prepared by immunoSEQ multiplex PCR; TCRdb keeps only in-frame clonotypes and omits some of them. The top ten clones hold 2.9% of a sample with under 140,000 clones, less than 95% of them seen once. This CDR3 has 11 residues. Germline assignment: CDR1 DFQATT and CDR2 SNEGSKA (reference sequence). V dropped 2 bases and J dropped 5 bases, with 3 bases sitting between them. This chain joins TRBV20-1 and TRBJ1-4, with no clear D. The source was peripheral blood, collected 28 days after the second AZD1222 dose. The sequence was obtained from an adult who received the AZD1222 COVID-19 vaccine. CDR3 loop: CSARFNEKLFF. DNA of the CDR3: TGCAGTGCTAGATTCAATGAAAAACTGTTTTTT.